Only one count was recorded for the clone carrying this T cell receptor (beta chain). This sample is part of a study of T cell changes during pregnancy in multiple sclerosis. Sequencing used immunoSEQ multiplex PCR; TCRdb keeps in-frame clones, though not all of them. Of roughly 30,000 clones in the sample, 89% were seen once. The clonotype comes from a female donor with multiple sclerosis, enrolled in a pregnancy study. The starting material was CD8+ T cells from peripheral blood mononuclear cells, obtained in the second trimester of pregnancy.

The CDR3 DNA is TGTGCCAGCAGTTTATGGGGGGGGGCGAGGCAAGAGACCCAGTACTTC. This gives the protein CASSLWGGARQETQYF. The V call is TRBV27, the J call TRBJ2-5, with D possibly being TRBD2 (7 bases). The V and J ends lost 1 base and 2 bases respectively, with 14 bases between them. Germline V gene lookup returns CDR1 MNHEY and CDR2 SMNVEV (reference sequence). This CDR3 is built from 16 residues.